Listed here are 6 T cell receptor beta chains from one sample, sequenced in a study of CD8 T cells in ankylosing spondylitis. Points from the study as a whole: Among TCR beta sequences, a motif of roughly 8 highly homologous variants appeared characteristic of ankylosing spondylitis blood.

No antigen has been assigned to these receptors. TCRdb passed the 5' RACE reads through MiXCR, listing each CDR3 protein once. The sample contains roughly 470,000 distinct CDR3 sequences, roughly 26% of which appear only once. The sequenced material came from blood, either unsorted or a sorted T cell fraction (not recorded which). These receptors originate from a male donor with ankylosing spondylitis.

This clonotype showed up just a few times. This sequence joins TRBV7-8 and TRBJ2-3; the match to TRBD1 covers 9 bases. The CDR3 sequence is 17 residues long. Germline-derived CDR1 and CDR2 are SGHVS and FQNEAQ. V lost 1 base to trimming and J lost 2 bases; unmatched junction nucleotides: 7. The CDR3 DNA sequence: TGTGCCAGCAGCTTAGTGGCGGGACAGGGCTACACAGATACGCAGTATTTT. This encodes CASSLVAGQGYTDTQYF.

The genes are TRBV21-1 and TRBJ2-3; the table's D call TRBD1 went unverified against the DNA. TRBV21-1 is shown as a pseudogene. The CDR3 loop spans 16 amino acids. CDR3 sequence: CASSKGDRGCTDTQYF. The CDR3 DNA is TGTGCCAGCAGCAAAGGGGACAGGGGATGCACAGATACGCAGTATTTT.

V usage is TRBV20-1 and J usage is TRBJ2-1; 11 bases agree with TRBD2. This CDR3 region has 14 residues. Trimming removed 6 bases from V and 4 bases from J; junction bases left unmatched: 5. Germline values: CDR1 DFQATT, CDR2 SNEGSKA (reference sequence). Here the CDR3 reads CSATSGSVYNEQFF. In DNA, the CDR3 is TGCAGTGCCACTAGCGGGAGTGTTTACAATGAGCAGTTCTTC.

The table lists this clonotype with a few counts. This chain uses TRBV7-9 with TRBJ2-2; D unclear. CDR1 is SEHNR and CDR2 is FQNEAQ in the germline V gene (reference sequence). Trimming removed 5 bases from V and 2 bases from J, with 12 bases in between. The CDR3 consists of 15 residues. The CDR3 DNA sequence: TGTGCCAGCAGCCAAGGAACAGTAAACACCGGGGAGCTGTTTTTT. It translates to CASSQGTVNTGELFF.

This clonotype has a handful of counts. This chain connects TRBV24-1 to TRBJ2-3; 8 bases line up with TRBD1. Germline assignment: CDR1 KGHDR and CDR2 SFDVKD. V lost 0 bases, J lost 3 bases, and 4 bases stayed unmatched. The CDR3 spans 16 residues. CDR3 nucleotide sequence: TGTGCCACCAGTGATTTGGACAGGGGATTTACAGATACGCAGTATTTT. Translation gives CATSDLDRGFTDTQYF.

This clonotype has a handful of counts. The V and J genes are TRBV4-2 and TRBJ2-5; D might be TRBD1 or TRBD2, each matching 5 bases. Germline V lookup: CDR1 LGHNA, CDR2 YNFKEQ. The V gene lost 5 bases and the J gene lost 5 bases, with 9 bases spanning the gap. The CDR3 spans 12 residues. The CDR3: CASSTEGETQYF. As DNA, the CDR3 is TGTGCCAGCAGCACAGAGGGGGAGACCCAGTACTTC.